What follows are 3 T cell receptor beta chains derived from one specimen sequenced in a study of T-cell reconstitution after alpha-beta-depleted transplantation in children. TCRbeta library preparation incorporated unique molecular identifiers. TCRdb reanalysed the PCR reads using MiXCR and keeps one entry per CDR3 protein. Seen here are 100,000 or so distinct CDR3 sequences, about 14% observed once, and the top ten hold around a fifth. The sequenced sample was PBMCs, mostly from graft donor cells, obtained 180 days after TCRalphabeta/CD19-depleted stem cell transplant. The source of these receptors is a male patient between 2 and 10 years old who had a stem cell transplant for acute lymphoblastic leukemia, so the T cells may come from the graft donor.

The V gene is TRBV20-1, the J gene TRBJ2-3; TRBD2 matches at 9 bases. The CDR3 spans 13 residues. V shed 0 bases, J shed 14 bases, and the junction held 9 bases outside the gene matches. Germline V CDR1 and CDR2: DFQATT, SNEGSKA (reference sequence). The CDR3: CSARDEGTSIGYF. CDR3 coding DNA: TGCAGTGCTAGAGATGAGGGGACTAGCATTGGGTATTTT.

This clonotype was observed a few times. This chain connects TRBV7-8 to TRBJ2-2; D is unresolved. This CDR3 spans 16 amino acids. The V end was cut by 4 bases, the J end by 2 bases, with 14 bases between. Germline CDR1 and CDR2: SGHVS and FQNEAQ. The chain's CDR3 is CASSSIPGPNTGELFF. In DNA form, the CDR3 reads TGTGCCAGCAGCTCTATACCGGGCCCCAACACCGGGGAGCTGTTTTTT.

This clonotype was recorded at least ten times. The V call is TRBV7-2, the J call TRBJ1-1; D gene ambiguous. The CDR3 loop spans 13 amino acids. V was trimmed by 6 bases and J by 4 bases, leaving 12 bases between them. Per germline, CDR1 SGHTA and CDR2 FQGNSA. The CDR3 DNA reads as TGTGCCAGCAGTCCAGAACCGAGCACTGAAGCTTTCTTT. This translates into CASSPEPSTEAFF. Full variable domain (remainder filled in from reference TRBV7-2 and TRBJ1-1): GAGVSQSPSNKVTEKGKDVELRCDPISGHTALYWYRQSLGQGLEFLIYFQGNSAPDKSGLPSDRFSAERTGGSVSTLTIQRTQQEDSAVYLCASSPEPSTEAFFGQGTRLTVV.